Below, 14 T cell receptor beta chains from the same sample are listed, as sequenced in a study of control samples from healthy donors and cancer patients. The protocol was immunoSEQ multiplex PCR, while the TCRdb copy is restricted to in-frame clones and leaves out a portion. This table holds under 450,000 clones, about nine tenths found once. Input material: PBMCs. The receptors were gathered from a middle-aged man with head and neck cancer.

The chain couples TRBV28 to TRBJ1-4, with a possible D match to TRBD1 (5 bases). This CDR3 is 13 amino acids long. Germline V gene sequence: CDR1 MDHEN, CDR2 SYDVKM. Trimming cost V 7 bases and J 8 bases, with 14 bases left between them. CDR3 DNA: TGTGCCAGCACGGGACCCCAAAGGGAAAAACTGTTTTTT. It specifies CASTGPQREKLFF. Based on the CDR3 plus reference TRBV28 and TRBJ1-4, the full variable domain is DVKVTQSSRYLVKRTGEKVFLECVQDMDHENMFWYRQDPGLGLRLIYFSYDVKMKEKGDIPEGYSVSREKKERFSLILESASTNQTSMYLCASTGPQREKLFFGSGTQLSVL.

The chain has TRBV6-5 and TRBJ2-7; D possibly matches TRBD1 or TRBD2 (6 bases each). The germline V and J ends were trimmed by 6 bases and 4 bases, with 16 bases remaining between them. This CDR3 is built from 14 residues. Germline CDR1 MNHEY, CDR2 SVGAGI. Here the CDR3 DNA reads TGTGCCAGCAGGCCAAGGGGGGTGCGATACGAGCAGTACTTC. Encoded protein: CASRPRGVRYEQYF.

The chain carries TRBV5-1 and TRBJ2-7, with 10 bases fitting TRBD2. The CDR3 is 15 residues long. V shed 2 bases, J shed 0 bases, and the junction held 2 bases outside the gene matches. Germline assignment: CDR1 SGHRS and CDR2 YFSETQ. The CDR3 region is CASSLAGGSSYEQYF. The CDR3 region has the DNA TGCGCCAGCAGCTTAGCGGGAGGGAGCTCCTACGAGCAGTACTTC.

This clone was counted a few times. One end of the junction fails to match germline, which may point to a read error. This chain joins TRBV6-1 and TRBJ2-7; 9 bases are shared with TRBD2. The CDR3 contains 14 residues. Germline loops: CDR1 MNHNS, CDR2 SASEGT. The CDR3, as DNA: TGTGCCAGCAGTGAAGCAGTAAGCGGGGGGCGTGTGCACTTC. Its protein product is CASSEAVSGGRVHF.

The chain carries TRBV19 and TRBJ1-5; the D gene is possibly TRBD1 (6 bases). Looked up from germline, CDR1 is LNHDA and CDR2 is SQIVND (reference sequence). The CDR3 spans 15 residues. V lost 3 bases and J 2 bases, leaving 11 bases between the germline ends. CDR3 bases: TGTGCCAGTAGTATTGGGGGGCTCGGCAATCAGCCCCAGCATTTT. This sequence encodes CASSIGGLGNQPQHF.

This sequence joins TRBV18 and TRBJ2-1, with 9 bases fitting TRBD1. Germline trimming cut 5 bases from V and 1 base from J; bases unmatched to any gene: 15. CDR1 is KGHSH and CDR2 is LQKENI in the germline V gene. This CDR3 spans 19 amino acids. CDR3 residues: CASSSVPGQGKGSYNEQFF. DNA of the CDR3: TGTGCCAGCTCATCCGTCCCGGGACAGGGAAAGGGGTCCTACAATGAGCAGTTCTTC.

The CDR3 protein is CASSQEGYEQYF. As DNA, the CDR3 is TGCGCCAGCAGCCAAGAAGGTTACGAGCAGTACTTC. This chain joins TRBV4-1 and TRBJ2-7, with D unclear. V dropped 0 bases and J dropped 4 bases, with 4 bases sitting between them. Germline V lookup: CDR1 MGHRA, CDR2 YSYEKL. The CDR3 totals 12 residues.

In this sample, this clone turned up a few times. The chain carries TRBV4-1 and TRBJ2-2; D tentatively reads TRBD1 or TRBD2 (5 bases each). Germline V gives CDR1 MGHRA, CDR2 YSYEKL. The V end lost 5 bases, the J end lost 0 bases, and 10 bases lay between the germline ends. The CDR3 is 15 amino acids. This CDR3 is CASSSGTANTGELFF. The CDR3 region has the DNA TGCGCCAGCAGCTCCGGGACCGCGAACACCGGGGAGCTGTTTTTT.

This clone has a single count. This chain connects TRBV29-1 to TRBJ2-1; weak D call: TRBD2 (5 bases). V was shortened by 6 bases and J by 9 bases, with 24 bases between the two germline ends. This CDR3 has 15 residues. CDR1 is SQVTM, CDR2 ANQGSEA, per germline. In nucleotides, the CDR3 is TGCAGCGTCCTAGGTTGGGCGGTGAGGGCTGTTGAGCAGTTCTTC. It yields the protein CSVLGWAVRAVEQFF.

The chain combines TRBV6-1 with TRBJ2-3, with TRBD1 identical over 8 bases. This CDR3 is 16 amino acids long. V shed 1 base and J 1 base; nucleotides not matched to a gene: 4. CDR1 MNHNS and CDR2 SASEGT come from the germline V gene. DNA for the CDR3: TGTGCCAGCAGTGAAGGGACAGGGTTGGGCACAGATACGCAGTATTTT. This translates into CASSEGTGLGTDTQYF.

Only one count was recorded for this clone. The rearrangement uses TRBV28 and TRBJ1-1; D is unclear. Trimming removed 2 bases at V and 7 bases at J, with 8 bases between. The CDR3 has 12 residues. The germline gives CDR1 MDHEN, CDR2 SYDVKM. CDR3 in amino acids: CASSLKALEAFF. CDR3 nucleotides: TGTGCCAGCAGTTTAAAAGCACTTGAAGCTTTCTTT.

The chain is built from TRBV7-8 and TRBJ2-3; 8 bases are a match to TRBD2. Germline V gene lookup returns CDR1 SGHVS and CDR2 FQNEAQ. CDR3 length: 15 residues. The V gene end was trimmed by 5 bases and the J gene end by 4 bases; junction bases not matched to a gene: 8. CDR3 loop: CASSTPRTSPDTQYF. The CDR3 DNA reads TGTGCCAGCAGCACCCCCCGGACTAGCCCAGATACGCAGTATTTT.

V usage is TRBV5-1 and J usage is TRBJ2-7; D gene ambiguous. There are 13 residues in the CDR3. V was pared by 0 bases and J by 2 bases, with 6 bases between. CDR1 and CDR2 from the germline V gene are SGHRS and YFSETQ. The DNA of the CDR3 is TGCGCCAGCAGCTTGGGTGGGACCTACGAGCAGTACTTC. Its translation: CASSLGGTYEQYF.

This chain joins TRBV4-3 and TRBJ1-6; D remains ambiguous. Per the germline V gene, CDR1 is LGHNA and CDR2 is YSLEER. The V gene lost 0 bases and the J gene lost 10 bases, with 16 bases spanning the gap. This CDR3 is 16 amino acids long. CDR3 residues: CASSQDLKSPSSPLHF. The CDR3, as DNA: TGCGCCAGCAGCCAAGATCTAAAGAGCCCTTCCTCACCCCTCCACTTT.